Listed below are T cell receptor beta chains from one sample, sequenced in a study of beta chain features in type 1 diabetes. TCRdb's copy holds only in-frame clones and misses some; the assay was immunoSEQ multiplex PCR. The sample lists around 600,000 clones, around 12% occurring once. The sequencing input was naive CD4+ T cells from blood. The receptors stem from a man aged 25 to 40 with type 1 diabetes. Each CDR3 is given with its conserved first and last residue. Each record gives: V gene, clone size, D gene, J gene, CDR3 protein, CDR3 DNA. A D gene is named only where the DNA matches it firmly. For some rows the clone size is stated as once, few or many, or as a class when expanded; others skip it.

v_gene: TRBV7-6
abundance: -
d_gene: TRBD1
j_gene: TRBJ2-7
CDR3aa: CASSMRQGYEQYF
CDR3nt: TGTGCCAGCAGCATGCGACAGGGCTACGAGCAGTACTTC

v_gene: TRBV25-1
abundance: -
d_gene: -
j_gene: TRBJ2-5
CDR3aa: CASSEYGQHQETQYF
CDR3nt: TGTGCCAGCAGTGAATACGGACAGCACCAAGAGACCCAGTACTTC

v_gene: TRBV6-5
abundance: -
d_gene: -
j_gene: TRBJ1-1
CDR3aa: CASSYVPGDTEAFF
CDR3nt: TGTGCCAGCAGTTATGTCCCGGGGGACACTGAAGCTTTCTTT

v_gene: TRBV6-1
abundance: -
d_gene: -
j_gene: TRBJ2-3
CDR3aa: CASSWGATDTQYF
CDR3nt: TGTGCCAGCAGCTGGGGGGCGACAGATACGCAGTATTTT

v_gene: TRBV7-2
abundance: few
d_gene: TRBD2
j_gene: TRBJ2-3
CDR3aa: CASSSSGLAGDTQYF
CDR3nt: TGTGCCAGCAGCTCCTCGGGGCTAGCGGGGGATACGCAGTATTTT

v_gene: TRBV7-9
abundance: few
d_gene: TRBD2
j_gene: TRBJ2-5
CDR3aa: CASAGGETQYF
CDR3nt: TGTGCCAGCGCGGGAGGAGAGACCCAGTACTTC

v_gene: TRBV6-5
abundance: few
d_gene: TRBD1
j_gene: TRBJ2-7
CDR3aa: CASSYLGQGYEQYF
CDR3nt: TGTGCCAGCAGTTACTTGGGACAGGGCTACGAGCAGTACTTC

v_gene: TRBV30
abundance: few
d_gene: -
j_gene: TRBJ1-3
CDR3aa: CAWSPQGAGNTIYF
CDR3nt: TGTGCCTGGAGCCCACAAGGAGCTGGAAACACCATATATTTT

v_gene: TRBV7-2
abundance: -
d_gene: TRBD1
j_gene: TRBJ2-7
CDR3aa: CASSLSGTGAHEQYF
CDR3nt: TGTGCCAGCAGCTTATCCGGGACAGGGGCCCACGAGCAGTACTTC

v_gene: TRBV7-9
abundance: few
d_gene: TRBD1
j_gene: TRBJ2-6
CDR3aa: CASSSSTGVFSGANVLTF
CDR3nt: TGTGCCAGCAGCTCCTCGACAGGGGTTTTCTCTGGGGCCAACGTCCTGACTTTC

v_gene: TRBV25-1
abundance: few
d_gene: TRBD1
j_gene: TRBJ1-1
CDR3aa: CASSGQGEAEAFF
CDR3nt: TGTGCCAGCAGTGGCCAGGGGGAGGCTGAAGCTTTCTTT

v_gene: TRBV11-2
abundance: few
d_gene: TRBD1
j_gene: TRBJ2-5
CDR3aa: CASNPPGGIRETQYF
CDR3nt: TGTGCCAGCAACCCCCCAGGGGGCATTCGGGAGACCCAGTACTTC

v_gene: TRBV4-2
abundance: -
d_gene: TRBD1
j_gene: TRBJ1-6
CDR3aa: CASSQGDRYSPLHF
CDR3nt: TGTGCCAGCAGCCAAGGGGACAGATATTCACCCCTCCACTTT

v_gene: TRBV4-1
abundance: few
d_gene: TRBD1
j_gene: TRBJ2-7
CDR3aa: CASSQDGGQGRNEQYF
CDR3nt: TGCGCCAGCAGCCAAGATGGAGGACAGGGACGAAACGAGCAGTACTTC

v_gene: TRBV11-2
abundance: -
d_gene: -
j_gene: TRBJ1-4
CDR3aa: CASSLHSEKLFF
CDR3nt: TGTGCCAGCAGCTTACATAGTGAAAAACTGTTTTTT

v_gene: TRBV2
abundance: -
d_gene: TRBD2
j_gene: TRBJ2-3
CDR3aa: CASSDASGAYTDTQYF
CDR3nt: TGTGCCAGCAGTGATGCTAGCGGGGCTTACACAGATACGCAGTATTTT

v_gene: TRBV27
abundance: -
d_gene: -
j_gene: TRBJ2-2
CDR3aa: CASSKMTGELFF
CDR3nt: TGTGCCAGCTCCAAGATGACCGGGGAGCTGTTTTTT

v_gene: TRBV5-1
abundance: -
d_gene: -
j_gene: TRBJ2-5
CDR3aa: CASSFIGQGQETQYF
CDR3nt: TGCGCCAGCAGCTTCATAGGGCAGGGCCAAGAGACCCAGTACTTC

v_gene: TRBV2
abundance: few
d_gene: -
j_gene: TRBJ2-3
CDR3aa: CASSGPGSTDTQYF
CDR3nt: TGTGCCAGCAGTGGGCCCGGAAGCACAGATACGCAGTATTTT

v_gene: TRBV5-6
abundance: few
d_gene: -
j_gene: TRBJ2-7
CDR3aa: CASKTAANYEQYF
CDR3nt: TGTGCCAGCAAAACAGCGGCAAACTACGAGCAGTACTTC

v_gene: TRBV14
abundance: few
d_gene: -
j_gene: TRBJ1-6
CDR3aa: CASSQKRRVSNSPLHF
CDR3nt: TGTGCCAGCAGCCAAAAGCGGCGGGTGTCCAATTCACCCCTCCACTTT

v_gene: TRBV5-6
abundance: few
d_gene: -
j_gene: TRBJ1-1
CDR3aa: CASSLNPGTEAFF
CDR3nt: TGTGCCAGCAGCCTCAATCCGGGCACTGAAGCTTTCTTT

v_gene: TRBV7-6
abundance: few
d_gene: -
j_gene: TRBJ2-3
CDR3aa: CASSFVADTQYF
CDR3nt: TGTGCCAGCAGCTTTGTAGCAGATACGCAGTATTTT

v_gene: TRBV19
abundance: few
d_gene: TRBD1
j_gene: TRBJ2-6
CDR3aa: CASSINRGSGANVLTF
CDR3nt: TGTGCCAGTAGTATCAACAGGGGGTCTGGGGCCAACGTCCTGACTTTC

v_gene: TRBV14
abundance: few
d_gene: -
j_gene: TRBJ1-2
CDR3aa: CASSQGERGYTF
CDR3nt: TGTGCCAGCAGCCAGGGGGAGCGTGGCTACACCTTC

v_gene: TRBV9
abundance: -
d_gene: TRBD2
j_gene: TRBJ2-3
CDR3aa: CASSVVPSPAGGPDTQYF
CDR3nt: TGTGCCAGCAGCGTAGTCCCGTCACCGGCGGGGGGACCTGATACGCAGTATTTT

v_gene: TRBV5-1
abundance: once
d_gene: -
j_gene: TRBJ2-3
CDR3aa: CASSGGGSTDTQYF
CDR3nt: TGCGCCAGCTCGGGGGGCGGTAGCACAGATACGCAGTATTTT

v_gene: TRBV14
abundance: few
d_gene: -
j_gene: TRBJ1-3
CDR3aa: CASSQGRGQSSGNTIYF
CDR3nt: TGTGCCAGCAGCCAAGGGCGAGGACAGAGCTCTGGAAACACCATATATTTT

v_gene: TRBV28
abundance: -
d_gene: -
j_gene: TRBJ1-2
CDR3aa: CASSPDRNYGYTF
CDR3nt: TGTGCCAGCAGCCCGGACAGAAACTATGGCTACACCTTC

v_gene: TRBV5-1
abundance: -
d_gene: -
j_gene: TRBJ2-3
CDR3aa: CASNLGGRTDTQYF
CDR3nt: TGCGCCAGCAACCTTGGGGGGCGAACAGATACGCAGTATTTT

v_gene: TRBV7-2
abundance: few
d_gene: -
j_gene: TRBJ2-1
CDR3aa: CASSSSTMGNEQFF
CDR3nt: TGTGCCAGCAGCTCCTCGACTATGGGGAATGAGCAGTTCTTC

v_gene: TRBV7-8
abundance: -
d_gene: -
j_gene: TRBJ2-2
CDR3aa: CASSPFGTGELFF
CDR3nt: TGTGCCAGCAGCCCTTTTGGCACCGGGGAGCTGTTTTTT

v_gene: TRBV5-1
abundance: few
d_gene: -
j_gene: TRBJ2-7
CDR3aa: CASSLEPYEQYF
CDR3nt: TGCGCCAGCAGCTTGGAACCCTACGAGCAGTACTTC

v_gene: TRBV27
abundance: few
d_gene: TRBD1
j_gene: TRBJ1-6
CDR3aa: CASSSYGNRGNSPLHF
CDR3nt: TGTGCCAGCAGTTCCTATGGTAACAGGGGAAACTCACCCCTCCACTTT

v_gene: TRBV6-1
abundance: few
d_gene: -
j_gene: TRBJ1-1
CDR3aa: CASLPRAAGRTEAFF
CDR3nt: TGTGCCAGCCTTCCCCGGGCCGCCGGGAGGACTGAAGCTTTCTTT

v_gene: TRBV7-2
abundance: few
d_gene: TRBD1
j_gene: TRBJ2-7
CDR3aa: CASSPGGEQYF
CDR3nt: TGTGCCAGCAGCCCAGGGGGCGAGCAGTACTTC

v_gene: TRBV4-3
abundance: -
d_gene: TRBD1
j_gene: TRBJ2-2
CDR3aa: CASQGQGRTGELFF
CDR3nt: TGCGCCAGCCAGGGACAGGGTAGGACCGGGGAGCTGTTTTTT

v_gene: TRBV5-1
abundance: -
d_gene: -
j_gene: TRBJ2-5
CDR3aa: CASSLAGGYQETQYF
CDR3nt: TGCGCCAGCAGCTTGGCCGGGGGATACCAAGAGACCCAGTACTTC

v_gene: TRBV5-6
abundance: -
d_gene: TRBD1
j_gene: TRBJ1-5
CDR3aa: CASSLEGAGQPQHF
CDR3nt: TGTGCCAGCAGCTTGGAGGGGGCCGGTCAGCCCCAGCATTTT

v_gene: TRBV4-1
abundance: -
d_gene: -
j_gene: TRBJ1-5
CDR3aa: CASSQEPYQNQPQHF
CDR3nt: TGCGCCAGCAGCCAAGAGCCATACCAAAATCAGCCCCAGCATTTT

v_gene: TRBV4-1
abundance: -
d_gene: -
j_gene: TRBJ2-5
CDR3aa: CASSQVLPGKETQYF
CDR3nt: TGCGCCAGCAGCCAAGTACTACCAGGGAAAGAGACCCAGTACTTC

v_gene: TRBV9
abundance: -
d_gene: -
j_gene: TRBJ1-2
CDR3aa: CASSALGGYTF
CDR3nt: TGTGCCAGCAGCGCCCTCGGAGGCTACACCTTC

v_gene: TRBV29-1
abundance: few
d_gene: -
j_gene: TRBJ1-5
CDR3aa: CSVAGAGNQPQHF
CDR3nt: TGCAGCGTTGCGGGTGCCGGCAATCAGCCCCAGCATTTT

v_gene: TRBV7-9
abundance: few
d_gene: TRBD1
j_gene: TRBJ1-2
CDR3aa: CATNPTPGRGSF
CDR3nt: TGTGCCACCAACCCCACCCCCGGCAGGGGGTCCTTC

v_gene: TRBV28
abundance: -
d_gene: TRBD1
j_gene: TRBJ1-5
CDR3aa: CASSLGRGRQPQHF
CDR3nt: TGTGCCAGCAGTTTGGGCAGGGGGCGTCAGCCCCAGCATTTT

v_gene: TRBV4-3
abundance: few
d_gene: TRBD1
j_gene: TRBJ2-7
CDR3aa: CASSQDRTGTGPYEQYF
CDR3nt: TGCGCCAGCAGCCAAGATCGTACCGGGACAGGGCCCTACGAGCAGTACTTC

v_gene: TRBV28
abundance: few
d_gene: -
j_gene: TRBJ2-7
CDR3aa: CASSFPPLPEQYF
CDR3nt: TGTGCCAGCAGTTTTCCCCCCCTGCCCGAGCAGTACTTC

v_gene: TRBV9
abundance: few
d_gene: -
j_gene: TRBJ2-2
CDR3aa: CASGPQGWDTGELFF
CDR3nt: TGTGCCAGCGGACCTCAGGGGTGGGACACCGGGGAGCTGTTTTTT

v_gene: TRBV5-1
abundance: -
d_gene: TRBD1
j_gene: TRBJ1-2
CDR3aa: CASSNGQGFFYGYTF
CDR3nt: TGCGCCAGCAGCAACGGACAGGGATTCTTCTATGGCTACACCTTC

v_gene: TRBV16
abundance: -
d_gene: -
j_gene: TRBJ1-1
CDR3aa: CASSPWNEAFF
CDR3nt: TGTGCCAGCAGCCCCTGGAATGAAGCTTTCTTT

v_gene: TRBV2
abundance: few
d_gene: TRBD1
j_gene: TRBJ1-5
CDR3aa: CASSVPGTGGSNSNQPQHF
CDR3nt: TGTGCCAGCAGTGTTCCCGGGACAGGGGGCTCAAATAGCAATCAGCCCCAGCATTTT

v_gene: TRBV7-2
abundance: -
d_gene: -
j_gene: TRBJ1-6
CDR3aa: CASSLRQVSYNSPLHF
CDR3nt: TGTGCCAGCAGCCTCAGGCAGGTTTCCTATAATTCACCCCTCCACTTT

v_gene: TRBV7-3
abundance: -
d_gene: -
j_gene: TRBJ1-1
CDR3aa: CASSPQGGVNTEAFF
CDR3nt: TGTGCCAGCAGCCCTCAAGGGGGGGTGAACACTGAAGCTTTCTTT

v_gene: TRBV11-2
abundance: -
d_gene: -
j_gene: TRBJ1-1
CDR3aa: CASSQQGGETEAFF
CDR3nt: TGTGCCAGCAGCCAACAGGGCGGAGAGACTGAAGCTTTCTTT

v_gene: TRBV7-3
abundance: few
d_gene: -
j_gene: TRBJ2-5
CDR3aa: CASSLTGGTPETQYF
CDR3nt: TGTGCCAGCAGCTTAACGGGGGGAACTCCAGAGACCCAGTACTTC

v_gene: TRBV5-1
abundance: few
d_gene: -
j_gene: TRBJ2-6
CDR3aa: CASSKRMVSGANVLTF
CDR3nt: TGCGCCAGCAGCAAACGCATGGTTTCTGGGGCCAACGTCCTGACTTTC

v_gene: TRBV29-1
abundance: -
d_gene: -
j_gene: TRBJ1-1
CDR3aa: CSVVGGTMNTEAFF
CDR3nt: TGCAGCGTTGTCGGGGGAACCATGAACACTGAAGCTTTCTTT

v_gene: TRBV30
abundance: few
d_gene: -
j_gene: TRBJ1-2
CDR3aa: CAWTTGSPGYTF
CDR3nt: TGTGCCTGGACCACAGGGTCCCCCGGCTACACCTTC